Sequencing of this T cell receptor beta chain was carried out in a study of T cell responses to AZD1222 COVID-19 vaccine. Data came from immunoSEQ multiplex PCR; TCRdb stores just in-frame clones and leaves some out. The table includes more than 70,000 clones, approximately 88% detected once. For this clone: Its antigen is unknown.

Study-wide findings and caveats: White British ancestry dominated among donors, who included more females, and clonal diversity was possibly underestimated. Spike-specific TCRs gained breadth and depth after people received two AZD1222 doses. Sampling that yielded the repertoires occurred only after the peak T cell response. Along spike, vaccine-associated CD4 TCRs were found throughout, with dominance at 160-218 and 743-854.

V lost 7 bases and J 2 bases, leaving 16 bases between the germline ends. Germline loops: CDR1 LNHDA, CDR2 SQIVND (reference sequence). CDR3 length equals 15 residues. The material was peripheral blood, obtained 28 days after the second AZD1222 dose. The clonotype was recovered from an adult who received the AZD1222 COVID-19 vaccine. The chain is built from TRBV19 and TRBJ2-3; D might be TRBD1 or TRBD2, each matching 5 bases. The CDR3 reads CASTRGRGYTDTQYF. CDR3 bases: TGTGCCAGTACCCGTGGCCGGGGCTACACAGATACGCAGTATTTT.